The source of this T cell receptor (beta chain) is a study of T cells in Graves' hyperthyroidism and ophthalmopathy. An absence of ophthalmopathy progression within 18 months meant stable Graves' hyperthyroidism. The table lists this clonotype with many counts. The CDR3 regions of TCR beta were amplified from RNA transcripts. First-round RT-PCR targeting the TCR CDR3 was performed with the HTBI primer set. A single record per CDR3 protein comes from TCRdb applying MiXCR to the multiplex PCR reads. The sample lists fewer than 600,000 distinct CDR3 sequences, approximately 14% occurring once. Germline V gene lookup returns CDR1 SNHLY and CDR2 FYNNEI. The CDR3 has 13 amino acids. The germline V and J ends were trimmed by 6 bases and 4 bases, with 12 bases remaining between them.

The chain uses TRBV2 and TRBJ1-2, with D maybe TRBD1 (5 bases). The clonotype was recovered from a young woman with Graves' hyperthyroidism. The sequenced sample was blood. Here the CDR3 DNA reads TGTGCCAGCAGGACATTGACAGCCTATGGCTACACCTTC. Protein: CASRTLTAYGYTF.